Listed below are T cell receptor beta chains from one sample, sequenced in a study of cytomegalovirus exposure and HLA in healthy donors. Here immunoSEQ multiplex PCR was the method, and the copy in TCRdb shows in-frame clones only, minus some. The data contain 97,000 or so clones, about 90% of them seen just once; the ten biggest clones take up approximately 6.3%. Sequencing input: PBMCs. The source of these receptors is a man aged 18 to 29 in good health and CMV-seropositive. The CDR3 runs from the conserved cysteine through the conserved F or W. A D gene is named only where the DNA matches it firmly. A row's size may be missing; if present it is once, few, many or a size class.

TRBJ2-7 | - | TRBD1 | TRBV11-3 | TGTGCCAGCAGCTTACTGTCCGGGACAGGGGACGAGCAGTACTTC | CASSLLSGTGDEQYF
TRBJ2-7 | - | TRBD1 | TRBV6-6 | TGTGCCAGCAGCCTAGACAGGGGAGTGTACGAGCAGTACTTC | CASSLDRGVYEQYF
TRBJ2-5 | - | - | TRBV2 | TGTGCCAGCTTGGACTTGGCGGAGAGGGAGACCCAGTACTTC | CASLDLAERETQYF
TRBJ2-7 | - | - | TRBV19 | TGTGCCAGTAGTATAGTCACTAGCAGCACCTACGAGCAGTACTTC | CASSIVTSSTYEQYF
TRBJ2-3 | - | - | TRBV10-1 | TGCGCCAGCAGTATCTCAGGGTCAGATACGCAGTATTTT | CASSISGSDTQYF
TRBJ2-1 | - | TRBD2 | TRBV29-1 | TGCAGCGTTGAAGGGAATAGCGGGGATCCCTACAATGAGCAGTTCTTC | CSVEGNSGDPYNEQFF
TRBJ1-3 | - | - | TRBV11-2 | TGTGCCAGCAGCGAAGGACTCAGCTCTGGAAACACCATATATTTT | CASSEGLSSGNTIYF
TRBJ2-3 | once | TRBD2 | TRBV5-1 | TGCGCCAGCAGCTCGGGGGGGACAAGCACAGATACGCAGTATTTT | CASSSGGTSTDTQYF
TRBJ2-7 | - | TRBD1 | TRBV7-2 | TGTGCCAGCAGCTTCAAAACATGGGGACAGTCGGTTAATTACGAGCAGTACTTC | CASSFKTWGQSVNYEQYF
TRBJ2-7 | - | TRBD1 | TRBV4-2 | TGTGCCAGCAGCCACACCGGGACAGGGGTATCCTACGAGCAGTACTTC | CASSHTGTGVSYEQYF
TRBJ1-3 | - | - | TRBV27 | TGTGCCAGCAGTAGAACAGGCTTCTCTGGAAACACCATATATTTT | CASSRTGFSGNTIYF
TRBJ1-1 | - | TRBD1 | TRBV4-1 | TGCGCCAGCAGCCAAGACAGGGGGTGGGAGAACGCTGAAGCTTTCTTT | CASSQDRGWENAEAFF
TRBJ2-5 | - | TRBD1 | TRBV7-8 | TGTGCCAGCAGCTTAGTTGGACAGGGCTATGAAGAGACCCAGTACTTC | CASSLVGQGYEETQYF
TRBJ2-2 | - | - | TRBV9 | TGTGCCAGCAGCGTCTACGCCGGGGAGCTGTTTTTT | CASSVYAGELFF
TRBJ1-3 | - | - | TRBV5-1 | TGCGCCAGCAGCTTGGCCGATAACACAGCTGGAGGAAACACCATATATTTT | CASSLADNTAGGNTIYF
TRBJ2-5 | - | TRBD1 | TRBV7-9 | TGTGCCAGCAGCTTAAGTTTCAGGGGGTACCAAGAGACCCAGTACTTC | CASSLSFRGYQETQYF
TRBJ1-4 | - | - | TRBV27 | TGTGCCAGCAGTCCCAACTCCGCAACTAATGAAAAACTGTTTTTT | CASSPNSATNEKLFF
TRBJ1-1 | - | - | TRBV11-2 | TGTGCCAGCAGCACACGACAGGTGGGCACTGAAGCTTTCTTT | CASSTRQVGTEAFF
TRBJ1-5 | - | TRBD1 | TRBV28 | TGTGCCAGCGAGACAGGGATCAATCAGCCCCAGCATTTT | CASETGINQPQHF
TRBJ2-1 | - | - | TRBV13 | TGTGCCAGCAGCTCTCGGTTGTCGTCCTACAATGAGCAGTTCTTC | CASSSRLSSYNEQFF
TRBJ2-7 | - | TRBD1 | TRBV28 | TGTGCCAGCAGTTTTTCCCCCCGGGGACAGGTGCGCTACGAGCAGTACTTC | CASSFSPRGQVRYEQYF
TRBJ2-7 | - | TRBD2 | TRBV7-2 | TGTGCCAGCAGCTTAGTGGTAGCGGGTTCCTACGAGCAGTACTTC | CASSLVVAGSYEQYF
TRBJ2-7 | - | - | TRBV14 | TGTGCCAGCAGCGCACAGGGACCCTACGAGCAGTACTTC | CASSAQGPYEQYF
TRBJ2-2 | - | TRBD2 | TRBV27 | TGTGCCAGCAGTTTATGGACTAGCGGGACCGGGGAGCTGTTTTTT | CASSLWTSGTGELFF